One sample yielded the 14 T cell receptor beta chains listed below, sequenced in a study of blood T cell repertoires in COVID-19 (TCRdb year 2020). The library was made by the immunoSEQ multiplex PCR assay. What TCRdb holds here is the immuneACCESS table cut down to in-frame rearrangements. Part of the clones is not present; checked against another copy, under half of the missing clones reflect an unresolved V gene, and the others are unexplained. A total of roughly 100,000 clones appear in this sample, roughly nine tenths of them only once. The ten largest clones take up 5.5% to 7% of the sample. The sequencing sample was made of peripheral blood. The receptors shown here come from a human donor in a cohort sampled during active COVID-19.

CDR3 sequence (DNA): TGTGCCAGTCAGTCGGTTGGCAGCGGGGGCTACACCTTC. Translated, it gives CASQSVGSGGYTF. The V call is TRBV19, the J call TRBJ1-2; D gene uncertain. V gave up 8 bases and J gave up 8 bases, with 18 bases separating them. CDR3 size: 13 residues. In germline, CDR1 is LNHDA, CDR2 SQIVND (reference sequence).

The table lists this clone with a count of one. Other nucleotide sequences in the sample specify the same CDR3. V usage is TRBV29-1 and J usage is TRBJ1-2; 8 bases are a match to TRBD1. CDR3 length equals 14 residues. V lost 1 base to trimming and J lost 2 bases; unmatched junction nucleotides: 3. CDR1 SQVTM and CDR2 ANQGSEA come from the germline V gene. The CDR3 DNA reads as TGCAGCGTTGAAGGCAGGGGGCGGAACTATGGCTACACCTTC. This codes for CSVEGRGRNYGYTF.

This chain uses TRBV6-5 with TRBJ2-7; TRBD2 is a possible D gene (6 bases). The CDR3 loop spans 14 amino acids. V was shortened by 7 bases and J by 7 bases, with 20 bases between the two germline ends. Germline V gene data show CDR1 as MNHEY and CDR2 as SVGAGI. The CDR3 bases are TGTGCCAGCAAAATACTAGCACTTTCGGGGGAGCAGTACTTC. This gives the protein CASKILALSGEQYF.

The chain recombines TRBV7-9 with TRBJ2-7; D possibly corresponds to TRBD1 (6 bases). CDR1 and CDR2 (germline): SEHNR, FQNEAQ (reference sequence). The V gene lost 4 bases and the J gene lost 2 bases, with 12 bases spanning the gap. The CDR3 extends over 14 amino acids. The CDR3 nucleotides read TGTGCCAGCAGCTCCCGGGACAACCCCTACGAGCAGTACTTC. Protein: CASSSRDNPYEQYF.

The chain employs TRBV29-1 and TRBJ1-2, with D tentatively TRBD1 (6 bases). Germline-derived CDR1 and CDR2 are SQVTM and ANQGSEA. The CDR3 extends over 12 amino acids. Trimming stripped 6 bases from V and 3 bases from J, with 11 bases between. The CDR3 is CSVHKGDYGYTF. The DNA of the CDR3 is TGCAGCGTCCATAAGGGGGACTATGGCTACACCTTC.

The chain uses TRBV11-2 and TRBJ2-7, with a weak D call TRBD2 (5 bases). Trimming stripped 1 base from V and 4 bases from J, with 11 bases between. From germline, CDR1 is SGHAT and CDR2 FQNNGV. The CDR3 covers 14 residues. The CDR3 nucleotides are TGTGCCAGCAGCTTAGTCGAGAGAGGGTACGAGCAGTACTTC. Translated: CASSLVERGYEQYF.

This chain uses TRBV7-8 with TRBJ2-1, with D maybe TRBD2 (6 bases). This CDR3 has 15 residues. The V end lost 5 bases, the J end lost 4 bases, and 15 bases lay between the germline ends. Germline loops: CDR1 SGHVS, CDR2 FQNEAQ. CDR3 loop: CASSPQEGLYNEQFF. The CDR3 region has the DNA TGTGCCAGCAGCCCACAGGAGGGATTGTACAATGAGCAGTTCTTC. Full variable domain (rest looked up from reference TRBV7-8 and TRBJ2-1): GAGVSQSPRYKVAKRGQDVALRCDPISGHVSLFWYQQALGQGPEFLTYFQNEAQLDKSGLPSDRFFAERPEGSVSTLKIQRTQQEDSAVYLCASSPQEGLYNEQFFGPGTRLTVL.

This chain connects TRBV5-5 to TRBJ2-3, with TRBD1 matching 9 bases. There are 16 residues in the CDR3. The germline gives CDR1 SGHKS, CDR2 YYEKEE (reference sequence). J gave up 3 bases and V 3 bases, and 8 bases lay outside the gene matches. In nucleotides, the CDR3 is TGTGCCAGCAGCTGGACAGACAGGGGGGCGACAGATACGCAGTATTTT. Protein product: CASSWTDRGATDTQYF.

CDR3 protein: CASSSAGATNEKLFF. The DNA for the CDR3 is TGTGCCAGTAGCTCGGCCGGAGCAACTAATGAAAAACTGTTTTTT. The V gene is TRBV19, the J gene TRBJ1-4; D uncertain. Germline-derived CDR1 and CDR2 are LNHDA and SQIVND (reference sequence). CDR3 length: 15 residues. The ends were cut back, 6 bases at V and 0 bases at J, with 11 bases in the middle.

The J gene is TRBJ2-1, the V gene TRBV7-9; D is unclear. V lost 2 bases and J 5 bases, leaving 13 bases between the germline ends. The V gene's germline CDR1 is SEHNR and CDR2 FQNEAQ (reference sequence). The CDR3 sequence is 15 residues long. The CDR3 loop reads CASSLSGQANNEQFF. DNA of the CDR3: TGTGCCAGCAGCTTAAGTGGGCAGGCGAACAATGAGCAGTTCTTC.

The chain combines TRBV7-9 with TRBJ1-2; maybe TRBD1 (6 bases). Trimming pared 3 bases from V and 4 bases from J, leaving 18 bases between. This CDR3 is built from 16 residues. The germline V gene encodes CDR1 SEHNR and CDR2 FQNEAQ (reference sequence). CDR3 region: CASSLGTGRGAYGYTF. The CDR3 DNA follows: TGTGCCAGCAGCTTGGGGACTGGGAGGGGGGCCTATGGCTACACCTTC.

The chain carries TRBV5-6 and TRBJ2-2, with 11 bases that match TRBD2. Germline V lookup: CDR1 SGHDT, CDR2 YYEEEE. V shed 1 base and J 5 bases; nucleotides not matched to a gene: 4. The CDR3 has 16 amino acids. CDR3 sequence reads: CASSLLAGGITGELFF. The CDR3 DNA reads TGTGCCAGCAGCTTGCTAGCGGGGGGAATTACCGGGGAGCTGTTTTTT. Full variable domain (missing parts from reference TRBV5-6 and TRBJ2-2): DAGVTQSPTHLIKTRGQQVTLRCSPKSGHDTVSWYQQALGQGPQFIFQYYEEEERQRGNFPDRFSGHQFPNYSSELNVNALLLGDSALYLCASSLLAGGITGELFFGEGSRLTVL.

In its sample, this clone was seen once. This chain connects TRBV7-6 to TRBJ1-6, with TRBD1 matching 7 bases. This CDR3 is 17 amino acids long. Germline V lookup: CDR1 SGHVS, CDR2 FNYEAQ. V shed 5 bases, J shed 6 bases, and the junction held 13 bases outside the gene matches. In nucleotides, the CDR3 is TGTGCCAGCAGCGAGCCCCCAGGACAGGCTGGTAATTCACCCCTCCACTTT. It translates to CASSEPPGQAGNSPLHF.

In this sample, this clone turned up once. The chain recombines TRBV23-1 with TRBJ2-1, with a weak D call TRBD2 (5 bases). TRBV23-1 qualifies as an ORF whose function is uncertain. V was pared by 6 bases and J by 4 bases, with 16 bases between. CDR3 length: 15 amino acids. Here the CDR3 DNA reads TGCGCCAGCAGCCAGGAGGCTAGCCCATACAATGAGCAGTTCTTC. This translates into CASSQEASPYNEQFF.